These 7 T cell receptor beta chains came from one sample sequenced in a study of T cell responses to AZD1222 COVID-19 vaccine. TCRdb's copy holds only in-frame clones and misses some; the assay was immunoSEQ multiplex PCR. The table records roughly 96,000 clones, 75% to 90% of them present only once. This specimen was peripheral blood, taken on day 0 of AZD1222 vaccination. The receptors were gathered from an adult in good health.

The CDR3 region is CASRPGQGPYEQYF. The CDR3 nucleotides read TGTGCCAGCAGGCCGGGACAGGGACCCTACGAGCAGTACTTC. V is TRBV6-5 and J is TRBJ2-7; 9 bases agree with TRBD1. CDR1 is MNHEY and CDR2 is SVGAGI in the germline V gene. The CDR3 consists of 14 residues. V gave up 6 bases and J gave up 2 bases; unmatched junction bases: 5.

The chain is built from TRBV6-1 and TRBJ1-3, with 8 positions matching TRBD1. Germline CDR1 and CDR2: MNHNS and SASEGT. Unmatched junction bases numbered 14, after V lost 3 bases and J lost 4 bases. This CDR3 region has 18 residues. CDR3 bases: TGTGCCAGCAGTGAGGCCCGGGACAGGCTACTGTACGGAAACACCATATATTTT. Its translation: CASSEARDRLLYGNTIYF.

The rearrangement uses TRBV28 and TRBJ2-7; 7 nucleotides agree with TRBD1. The CDR3 contains 14 residues. The junction had 7 bases not matched to a gene; V was cut back by 6 bases and J by 2 bases. Germline V gives CDR1 MDHEN, CDR2 SYDVKM. As DNA, the CDR3 is TGTGCCAGCAGGGAGACAGGGATCCCCTACGAGCAGTACTTC. Translating it yields CASRETGIPYEQYF.

The genes are TRBV30 and TRBJ2-7; tentatively, D is TRBD1 (8 bases). V lost 2 bases and J 6 bases, leaving 20 bases between the germline ends. CDR3 length: 15 amino acids. Per the germline V gene, CDR1 is GTSNPN and CDR2 is SVGIG (reference sequence). The CDR3 loop is CAWSPRGREKPEQYF. The CDR3 DNA sequence: TGTGCCTGGAGTCCCAGGGGGCGGGAGAAGCCCGAGCAGTACTTC. The full variable domain, its missing parts supplied by reference TRBV30 and TRBJ2-7, is SQTIHQWPATLVQPVGSPLSLECTVEGTSNPNLYWYRQAAGRGLQLLFYSVGIGQISSEVPQNLSASRPQDRQFILSSKKLLLSDSGFYLCAWSPRGREKPEQYFGPGTRLTVT.

The J gene is TRBJ1-5, the V gene TRBV7-2, with 7 bases matching TRBD1. This CDR3 is built from 14 residues. Germline assignment: CDR1 SGHTA and CDR2 FQGNSA. Trimming took 10 bases from V and 2 from J; bases not matched to a gene: 8. CDR3 in DNA: TGTGCCACAAGGGTAGGGGGCGGCAATCAGCCCCAGCATTTT. Its protein product is CATRVGGGNQPQHF.

This chain uses TRBV9 with TRBJ2-7, with D tentatively TRBD2 (5 bases). Germline CDR1 and CDR2: SGDLS and YYNGEE. The CDR3 length is 14 residues. Trimming stripped 5 bases from V and 1 base from J, with 13 bases between. In nucleotides, the CDR3 is TGTGCCAGCAGTTCCTCAGCGGTTTCCTACGAGCAGTACTTC. Protein product: CASSSSAVSYEQYF.

This chain connects TRBV27 to TRBJ1-4, with 9 bases aligning to TRBD1. In germline, CDR1 is MNHEY, CDR2 SMNVEV (reference sequence). The CDR3 runs to 16 residues. The V and J ends lost 0 bases and 2 bases, in that order; junction bases with no gene match: 1. The CDR3 DNA is TGTGCCAGCAGTTTATCGACAGGGGGGACTAATGAAAAACTGTTTTTT. Its translation is CASSLSTGGTNEKLFF.